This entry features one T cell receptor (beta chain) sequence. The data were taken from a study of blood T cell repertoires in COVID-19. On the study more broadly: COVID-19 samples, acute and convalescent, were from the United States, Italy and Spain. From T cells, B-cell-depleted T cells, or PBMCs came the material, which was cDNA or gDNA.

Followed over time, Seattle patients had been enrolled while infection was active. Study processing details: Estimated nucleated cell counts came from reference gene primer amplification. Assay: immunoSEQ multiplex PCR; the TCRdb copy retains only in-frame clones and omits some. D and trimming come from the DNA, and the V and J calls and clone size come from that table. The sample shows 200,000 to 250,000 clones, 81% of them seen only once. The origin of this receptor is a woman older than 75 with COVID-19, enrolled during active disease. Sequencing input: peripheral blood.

The chain's CDR3 is CASSPGGALSYEQYF. The CDR3 coding sequence is TGTGCCAGCTCACCTGGAGGGGCCCTATCCTACGAGCAGTACTTC. The chain carries TRBV18 and TRBJ2-7, with D maybe TRBD2 (6 bases). The CDR3 contains 15 residues. Germline CDR1 is KGHSH and CDR2 is LQKENI. Between the trimmed V and J ends, which lost 3 bases and 1 base, there was a span of 13 bases.